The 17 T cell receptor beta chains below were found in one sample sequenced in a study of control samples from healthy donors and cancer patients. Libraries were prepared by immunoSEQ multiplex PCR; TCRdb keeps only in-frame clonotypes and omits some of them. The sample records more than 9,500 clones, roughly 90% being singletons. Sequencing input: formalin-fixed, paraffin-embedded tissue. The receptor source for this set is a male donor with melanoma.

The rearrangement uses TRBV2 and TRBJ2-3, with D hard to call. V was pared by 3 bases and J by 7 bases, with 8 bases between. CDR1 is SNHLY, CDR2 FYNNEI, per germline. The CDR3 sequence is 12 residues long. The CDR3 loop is CASSDGYHTQYF. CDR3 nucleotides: TGTGCCAGCAGTGACGGGTACCATACGCAGTATTTT.

Written as DNA, the CDR3 is TGTGCCAGCAGCTTAGCTTCGGGCTCCCGCTCCTACGAGCAGTACTTC. Amino acid sequence: CASSLASGSRSYEQYF. The chain carries TRBV11-2 and TRBJ2-7; no reliable D call. Germline CDR1 and CDR2: SGHAT and FQNNGV. V lost 1 base and J 0 bases, leaving 13 bases between the germline ends. The CDR3 spans 16 residues.

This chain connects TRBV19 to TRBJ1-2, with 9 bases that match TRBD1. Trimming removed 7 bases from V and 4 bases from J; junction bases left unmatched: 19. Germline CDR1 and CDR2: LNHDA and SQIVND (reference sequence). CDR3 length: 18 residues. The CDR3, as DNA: TGTGCCAGTACCCTATTGGGTGTTGGTGGGACAGGGTCCTATGGCTACACCTTC. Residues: CASTLLGVGGTGSYGYTF. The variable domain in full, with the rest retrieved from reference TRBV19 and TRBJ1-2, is DGGITQSPKYLFRKEGQNVTLSCEQNLNHDAMYWYRQDPGQGLRLIYYSQIVNDFQKGDIAEGYSVSREKKESFPLTVTSAQKNPTAFYLCASTLLGVGGTGSYGYTFGSGTRLTVV.

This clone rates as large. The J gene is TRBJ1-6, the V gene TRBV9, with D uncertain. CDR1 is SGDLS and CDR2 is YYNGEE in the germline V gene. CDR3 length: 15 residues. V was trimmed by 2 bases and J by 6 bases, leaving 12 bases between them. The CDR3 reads CASSVGHQSNSPLHF. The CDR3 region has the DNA TGTGCCAGCAGCGTTGGGCACCAGAGTAATTCACCCCTCCACTTT.

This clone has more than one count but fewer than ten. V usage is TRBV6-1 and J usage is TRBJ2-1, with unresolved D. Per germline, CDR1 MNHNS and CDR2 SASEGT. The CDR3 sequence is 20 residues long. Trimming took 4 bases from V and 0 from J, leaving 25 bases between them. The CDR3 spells CASSAASPRKWGSSYNEQFF. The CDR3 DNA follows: TGTGCCAGCAGTGCGGCGTCTCCGCGAAAATGGGGATCCTCCTACAATGAGCAGTTCTTC.

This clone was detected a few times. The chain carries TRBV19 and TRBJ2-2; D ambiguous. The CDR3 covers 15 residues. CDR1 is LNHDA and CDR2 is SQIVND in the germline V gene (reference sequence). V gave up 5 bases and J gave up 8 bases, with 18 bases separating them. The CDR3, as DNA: TGTGCCAGTAGTTTATACGAAGTCCTACCGGGGGAGCTGTTTTTT. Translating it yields CASSLYEVLPGELFF.

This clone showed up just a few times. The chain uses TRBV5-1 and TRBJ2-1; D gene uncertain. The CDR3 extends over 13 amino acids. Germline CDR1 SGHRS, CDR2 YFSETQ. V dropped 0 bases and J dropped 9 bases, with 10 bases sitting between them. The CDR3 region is CASSLGARSEQFF. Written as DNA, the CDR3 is TGCGCCAGCAGCTTGGGGGCTAGAAGTGAGCAGTTCTTC.

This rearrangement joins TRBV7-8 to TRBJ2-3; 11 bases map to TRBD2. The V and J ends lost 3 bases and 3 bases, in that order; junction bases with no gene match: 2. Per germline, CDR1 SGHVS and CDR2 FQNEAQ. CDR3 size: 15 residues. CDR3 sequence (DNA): TGTGCCAGCAGCTTCGGGACTAGCGGAACAGATACGCAGTATTTT. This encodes CASSFGTSGTDTQYF.

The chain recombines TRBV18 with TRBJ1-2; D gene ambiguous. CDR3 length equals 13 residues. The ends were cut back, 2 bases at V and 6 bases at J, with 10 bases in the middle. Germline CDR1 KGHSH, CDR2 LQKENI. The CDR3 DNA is TGTGCCAGCTCACCATTGGCAGGAGATGGCTACACCTTC. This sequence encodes CASSPLAGDGYTF.

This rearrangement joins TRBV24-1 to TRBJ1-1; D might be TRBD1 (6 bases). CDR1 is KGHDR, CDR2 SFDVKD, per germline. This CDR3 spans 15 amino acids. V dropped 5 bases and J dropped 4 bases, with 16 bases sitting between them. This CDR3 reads CATSVGASGSTEAFF. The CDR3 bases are TGTGCCACCAGTGTGGGGGCGAGCGGTAGCACTGAAGCTTTCTTT.

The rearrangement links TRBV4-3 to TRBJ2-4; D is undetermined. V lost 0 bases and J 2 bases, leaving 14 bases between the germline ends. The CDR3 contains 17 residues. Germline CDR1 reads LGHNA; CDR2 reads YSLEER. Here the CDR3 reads CASSQDPAHPSKNIQYF. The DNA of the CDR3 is TGCGCCAGCAGCCAAGATCCGGCCCATCCATCCAAAAACATTCAGTACTTC.

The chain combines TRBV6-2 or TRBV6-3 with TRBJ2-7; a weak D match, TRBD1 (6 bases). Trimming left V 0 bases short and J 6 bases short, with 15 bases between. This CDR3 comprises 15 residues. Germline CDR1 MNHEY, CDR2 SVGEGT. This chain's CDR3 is CASSYSDRSMGEQYV. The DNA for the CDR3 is TGTGCCAGCAGTTACTCTGACAGGTCGATGGGCGAGCAGTACGTC.

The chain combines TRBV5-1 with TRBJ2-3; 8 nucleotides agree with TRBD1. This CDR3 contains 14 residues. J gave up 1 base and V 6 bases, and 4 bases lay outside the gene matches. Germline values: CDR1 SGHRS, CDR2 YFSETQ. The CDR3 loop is CASKLTGGTDTQYF. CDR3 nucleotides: TGCGCCAGCAAGCTGACAGGGGGCACAGATACGCAGTATTTT.

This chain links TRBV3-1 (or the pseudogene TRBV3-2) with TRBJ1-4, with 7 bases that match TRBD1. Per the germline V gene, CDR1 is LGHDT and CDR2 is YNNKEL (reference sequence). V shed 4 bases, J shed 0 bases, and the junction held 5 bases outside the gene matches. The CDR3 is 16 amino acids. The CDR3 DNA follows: TGTGCCAGCAGCCCCCGACAGGGCGCAACTAATGAAAAACTGTTTTTT. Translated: CASSPRQGATNEKLFF.

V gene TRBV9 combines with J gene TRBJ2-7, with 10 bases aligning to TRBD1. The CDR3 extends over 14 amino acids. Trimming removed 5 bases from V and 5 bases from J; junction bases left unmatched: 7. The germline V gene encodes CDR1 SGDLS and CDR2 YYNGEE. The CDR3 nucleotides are TGTGCCAGCAGTACCGGGACAGGGGTCCACGAGCAGTACTTC. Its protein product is CASSTGTGVHEQYF.

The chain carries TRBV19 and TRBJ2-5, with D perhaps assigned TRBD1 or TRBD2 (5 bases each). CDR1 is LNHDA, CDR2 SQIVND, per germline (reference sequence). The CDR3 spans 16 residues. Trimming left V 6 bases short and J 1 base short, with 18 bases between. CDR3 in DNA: TGTGCCAGTAGGGGGGAATTTTCCCTTATCCAAGAGACCCAGTACTTC. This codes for CASRGEFSLIQETQYF.

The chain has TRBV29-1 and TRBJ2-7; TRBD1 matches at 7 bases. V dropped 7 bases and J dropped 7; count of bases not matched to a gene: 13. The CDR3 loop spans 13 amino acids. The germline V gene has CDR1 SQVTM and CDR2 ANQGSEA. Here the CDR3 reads CSAPGQSPFEQYV. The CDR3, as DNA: TGCAGCGCCCCGGGACAGTCCCCGTTTGAGCAGTACGTC.